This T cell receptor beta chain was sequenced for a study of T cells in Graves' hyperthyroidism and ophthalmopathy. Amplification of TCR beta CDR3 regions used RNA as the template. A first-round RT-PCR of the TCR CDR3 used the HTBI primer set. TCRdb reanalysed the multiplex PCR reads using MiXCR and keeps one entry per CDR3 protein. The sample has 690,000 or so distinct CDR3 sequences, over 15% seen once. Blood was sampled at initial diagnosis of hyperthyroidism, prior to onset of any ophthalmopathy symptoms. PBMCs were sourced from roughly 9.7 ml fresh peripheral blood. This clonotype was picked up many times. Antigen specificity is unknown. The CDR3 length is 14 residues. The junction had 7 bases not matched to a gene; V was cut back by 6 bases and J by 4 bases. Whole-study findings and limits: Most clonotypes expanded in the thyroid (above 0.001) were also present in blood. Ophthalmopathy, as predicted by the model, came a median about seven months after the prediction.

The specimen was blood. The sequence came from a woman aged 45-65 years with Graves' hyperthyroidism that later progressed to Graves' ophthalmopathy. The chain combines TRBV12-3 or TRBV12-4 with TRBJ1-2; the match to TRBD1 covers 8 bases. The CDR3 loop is CASSLTGAGYGYTF. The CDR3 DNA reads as TGTGCCAGCAGCCTGACAGGGGCGGGCTATGGCTACACCTTC.